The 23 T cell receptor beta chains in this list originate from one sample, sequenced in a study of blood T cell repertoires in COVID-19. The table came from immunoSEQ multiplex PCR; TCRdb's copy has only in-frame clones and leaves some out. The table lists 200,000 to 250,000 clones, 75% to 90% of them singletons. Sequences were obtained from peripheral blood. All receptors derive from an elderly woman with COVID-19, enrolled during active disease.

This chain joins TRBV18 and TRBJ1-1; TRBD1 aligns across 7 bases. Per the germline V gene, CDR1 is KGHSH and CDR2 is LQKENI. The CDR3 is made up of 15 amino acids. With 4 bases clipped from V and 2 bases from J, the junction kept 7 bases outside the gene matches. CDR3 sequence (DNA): TGTGCCAGCTCACAAACCGGGACAGCTAACACTGAAGCTTTCTTT. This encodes CASSQTGTANTEAFF.

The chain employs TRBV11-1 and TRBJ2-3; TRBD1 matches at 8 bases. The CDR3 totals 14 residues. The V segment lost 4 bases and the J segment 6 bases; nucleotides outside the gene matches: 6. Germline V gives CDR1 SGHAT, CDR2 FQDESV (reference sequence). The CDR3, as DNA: TGTGCCAGCAGCTCCAGGGGGCTTGGCGATACGCAGTATTTT. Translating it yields CASSSRGLGDTQYF.

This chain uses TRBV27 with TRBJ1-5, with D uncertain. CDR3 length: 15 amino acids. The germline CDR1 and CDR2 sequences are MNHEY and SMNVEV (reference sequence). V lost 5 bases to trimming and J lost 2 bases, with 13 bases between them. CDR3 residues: CASSRKGVGNQPQHF. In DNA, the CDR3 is TGTGCCAGCAGTCGAAAGGGAGTAGGCAATCAGCCCCAGCATTTT.

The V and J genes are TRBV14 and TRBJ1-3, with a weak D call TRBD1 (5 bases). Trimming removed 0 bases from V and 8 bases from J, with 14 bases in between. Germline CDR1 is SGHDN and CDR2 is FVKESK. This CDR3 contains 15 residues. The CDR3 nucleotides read TGTGCCAGCAGCCAAGATCGACTGCGGGGGGACACCATATATTTT. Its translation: CASSQDRLRGDTIYF.

The CDR3 region has the DNA TGTGCCAGCAGCGTCAGGGCCATGAACACTGAAGCTTTCTTT. It translates to CASSVRAMNTEAFF. The V and J genes are TRBV9 and TRBJ1-1; a weak D match, TRBD1 (5 bases). The CDR3 totals 14 residues. Germline CDR1 reads SGDLS; CDR2 reads YYNGEE. V lost 2 bases and J 0 bases, leaving 8 bases between the germline ends. Based on the CDR3 plus reference TRBV9 and TRBJ1-1, the full variable domain is DSGVTQTPKHLITATGQRVTLRCSPRSGDLSVYWYQQSLDQGLQFLIQYYNGEERAKGNILERFSAQQFPDLHSELNLSSLELGDSALYFCASSVRAMNTEAFFGQGTRLTVV.

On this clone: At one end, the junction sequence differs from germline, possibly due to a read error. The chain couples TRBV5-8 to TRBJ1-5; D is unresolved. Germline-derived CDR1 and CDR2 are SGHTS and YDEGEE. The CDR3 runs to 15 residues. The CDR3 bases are TGTGCCAGCAGCCGCCGGGAGGGTGGCAACCAGCCCCAGCATTTT. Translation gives CASSRREGGNQPQHF.

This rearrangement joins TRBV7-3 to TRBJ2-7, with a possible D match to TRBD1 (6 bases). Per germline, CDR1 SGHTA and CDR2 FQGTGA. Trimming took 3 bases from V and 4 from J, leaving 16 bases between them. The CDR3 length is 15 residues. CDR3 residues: CASSLQGGDSYEQYF. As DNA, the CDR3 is TGTGCCAGCAGCTTGCAAGGGGGAGATAGTTACGAGCAGTACTTC. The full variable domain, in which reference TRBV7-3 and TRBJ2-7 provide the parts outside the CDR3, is GAGVSQTPSNKVTEKGKYVELRCDPISGHTALYWYRQSLGQGPEFLIYFQGTGAADDSGLPNDRFFAVRPEGSVSTLKIQRTERGDSAVYLCASSLQGGDSYEQYFGPGTRLTVT.

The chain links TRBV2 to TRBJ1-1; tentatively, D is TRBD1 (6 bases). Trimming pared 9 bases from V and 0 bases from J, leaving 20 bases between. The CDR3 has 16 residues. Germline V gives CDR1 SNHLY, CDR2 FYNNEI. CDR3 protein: CARWGGSSIMNTEAFF. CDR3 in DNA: TGTGCCAGATGGGGGGGCAGTTCAATTATGAACACTGAAGCTTTCTTT. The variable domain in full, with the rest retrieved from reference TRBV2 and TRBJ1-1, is EPEVTQTPSHQVTQMGQEVILRCVPISNHLYFYWYRQILGQKVEFLVSFYNNEISEKSEIFDDQFSVERPDGSNFTLKIRSTKLEDSAMYFCARWGGSSIMNTEAFFGQGTRLTVV.

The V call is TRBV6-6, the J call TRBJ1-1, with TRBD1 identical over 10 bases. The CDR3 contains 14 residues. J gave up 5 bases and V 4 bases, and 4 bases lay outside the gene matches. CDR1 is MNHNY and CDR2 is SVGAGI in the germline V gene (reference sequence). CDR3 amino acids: CASSSGQGRTEAFF. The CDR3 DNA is TGTGCCAGCAGTTCGGGACAGGGGCGAACTGAAGCTTTCTTT.

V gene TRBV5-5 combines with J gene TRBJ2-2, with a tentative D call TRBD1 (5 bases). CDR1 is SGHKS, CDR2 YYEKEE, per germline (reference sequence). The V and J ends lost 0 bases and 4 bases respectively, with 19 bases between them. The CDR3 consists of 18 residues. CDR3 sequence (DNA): TGTGCCAGCAGCTTGGCGCAGGGCTTAAGTAAGCCCACCGGGGAGCTGTTTTTT. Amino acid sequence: CASSLAQGLSKPTGELFF.

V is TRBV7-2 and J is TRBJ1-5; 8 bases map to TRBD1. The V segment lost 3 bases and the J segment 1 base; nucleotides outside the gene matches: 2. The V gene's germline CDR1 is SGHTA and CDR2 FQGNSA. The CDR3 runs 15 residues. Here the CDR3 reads CASSLNRGSNQPQHF. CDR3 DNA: TGTGCCAGCAGCTTGAACAGGGGGAGCAATCAGCCCCAGCATTTT.

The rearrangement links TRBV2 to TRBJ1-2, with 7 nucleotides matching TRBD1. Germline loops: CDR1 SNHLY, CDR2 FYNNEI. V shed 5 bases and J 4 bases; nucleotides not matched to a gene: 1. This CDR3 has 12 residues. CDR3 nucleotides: TGTGCCAGCAGTCGGGACAGCTATGGCTACACCTTC. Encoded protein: CASSRDSYGYTF. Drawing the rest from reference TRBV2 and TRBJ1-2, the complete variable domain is EPEVTQTPSHQVTQMGQEVILRCVPISNHLYFYWYRQILGQKVEFLVSFYNNEISEKSEIFDDQFSVERPDGSNFTLKIRSTKLEDSAMYFCASSRDSYGYTFGSGTRLTVV.

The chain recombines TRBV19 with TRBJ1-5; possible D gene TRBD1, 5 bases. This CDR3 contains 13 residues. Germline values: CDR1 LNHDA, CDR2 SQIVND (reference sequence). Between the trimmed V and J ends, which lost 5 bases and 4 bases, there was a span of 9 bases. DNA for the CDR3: TGTGCCAGTAGTCATCAGGGTAATCAGCCCCAGCATTTT. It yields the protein CASSHQGNQPQHF.

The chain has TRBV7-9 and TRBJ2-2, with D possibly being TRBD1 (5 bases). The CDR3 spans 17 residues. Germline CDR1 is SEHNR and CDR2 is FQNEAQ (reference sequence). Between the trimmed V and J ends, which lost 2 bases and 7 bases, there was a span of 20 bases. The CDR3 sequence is CASSLRGGATAYGELFF. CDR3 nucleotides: TGTGCCAGCAGCTTAAGGGGTGGGGCGACAGCCTACGGGGAGCTGTTTTTT.

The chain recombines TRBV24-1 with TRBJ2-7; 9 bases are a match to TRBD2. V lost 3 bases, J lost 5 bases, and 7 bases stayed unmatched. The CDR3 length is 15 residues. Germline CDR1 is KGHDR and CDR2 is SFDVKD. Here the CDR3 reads CATSDPRTSANEQYF. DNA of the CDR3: TGTGCCACCAGTGATCCCCGGACTAGCGCCAACGAGCAGTACTTC.

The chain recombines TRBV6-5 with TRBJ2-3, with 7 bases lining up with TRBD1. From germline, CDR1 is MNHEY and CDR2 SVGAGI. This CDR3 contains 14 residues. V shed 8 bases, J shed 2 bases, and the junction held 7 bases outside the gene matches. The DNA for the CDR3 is TGTGCCAGCGCCAACAGGGGTTCCACAGATACGCAGTATTTT. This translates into CASANRGSTDTQYF.

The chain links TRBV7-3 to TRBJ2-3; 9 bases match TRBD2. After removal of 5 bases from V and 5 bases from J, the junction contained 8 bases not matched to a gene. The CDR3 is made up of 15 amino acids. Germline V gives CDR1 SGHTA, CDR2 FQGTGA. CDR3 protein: CASSRGLAGKDTQYF. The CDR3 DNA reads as TGTGCCAGCAGCCGGGGACTAGCTGGTAAAGATACGCAGTATTTT.

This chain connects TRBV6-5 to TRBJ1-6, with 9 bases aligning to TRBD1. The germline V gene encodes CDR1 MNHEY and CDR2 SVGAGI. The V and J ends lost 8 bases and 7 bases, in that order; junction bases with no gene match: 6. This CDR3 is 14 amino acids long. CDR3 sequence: CASARDRGNSPLHF. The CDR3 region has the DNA TGTGCCAGCGCCCGCGACAGGGGGAATTCACCCCTCCACTTT.

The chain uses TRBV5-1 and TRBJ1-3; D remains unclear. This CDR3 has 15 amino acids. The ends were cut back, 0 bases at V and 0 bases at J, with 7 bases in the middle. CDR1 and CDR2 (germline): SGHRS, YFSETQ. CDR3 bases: TGCGCCAGCAGCTTGGCACCGGGCTCTGGAAACACCATATATTTT. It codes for CASSLAPGSGNTIYF. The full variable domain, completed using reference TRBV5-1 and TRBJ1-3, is KAGVTQTPRYLIKTRGQQVTLSCSPISGHRSVSWYQQTPGQGLQFLFEYFSETQRNKGNFPGRFSGRQFSNSRSEMNVSTLELGDSALYLCASSLAPGSGNTIYFGEGSWLTVV.

CDR3 sequence reads: CASSLGVLAGADTQYF. The CDR3 region has the DNA TGTGCCAGCAGCTTAGGAGTGCTAGCGGGAGCGGATACGCAGTATTTT. This chain connects TRBV11-2 to TRBJ2-3; TRBD2 matches 10 bases. Trimming at V came to 1 base and at J to 6 bases, leaving 7 bases not matched to a gene. The CDR3 extends over 16 amino acids. Germline lookup yields CDR1 SGHAT and CDR2 FQNNGV. The full variable domain, in which reference TRBV11-2 and TRBJ2-3 provide the parts outside the CDR3, is EAGVAQSPRYKIIEKRQSVAFWCNPISGHATLYWYQQILGQGPKLLIQFQNNGVVDDSQLPKDRFSAERLKGVDSTLKIQPAKLEDSAVYLCASSLGVLAGADTQYFGPGTRLTVL.

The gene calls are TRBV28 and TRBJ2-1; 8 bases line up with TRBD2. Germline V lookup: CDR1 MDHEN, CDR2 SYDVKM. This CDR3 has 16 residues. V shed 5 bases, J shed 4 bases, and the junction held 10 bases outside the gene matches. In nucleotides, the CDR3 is TGTGCCAGCAGTGCCGACTATGGCGGGGGGTACAATGAGCAGTTCTTC. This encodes CASSADYGGGYNEQFF.

As DNA, the CDR3 is TGTGCCAGCAGCCAACTACAGGGGCGAATTAGCACAGATACGCAGTATTTT. Translating it yields CASSQLQGRISTDTQYF. This chain links TRBV13 with TRBJ2-3; 7 bases agree with TRBD1. The CDR3 consists of 17 residues. Germline CDR1 PRHDT, CDR2 FYEKMQ (reference sequence). V shed 5 bases and J 0 bases; nucleotides not matched to a gene: 11.

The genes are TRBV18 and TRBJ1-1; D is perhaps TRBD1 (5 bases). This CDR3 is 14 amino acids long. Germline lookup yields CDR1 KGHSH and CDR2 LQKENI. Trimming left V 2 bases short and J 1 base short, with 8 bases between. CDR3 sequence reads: CASSPRTRNTEAFF. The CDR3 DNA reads TGTGCCAGCTCACCAAGGACAAGGAACACTGAAGCTTTCTTT.